This paragraph covers one T cell receptor beta chain sequence. Its antigen is still unknown. The sample holds no much larger clone one base away, and base qualities are not on file. Taken with the paper, the label for treatment or condition translates to: allogeneic hematopoietic cell transplantation with graft depleted of TCRalphabeta T cells and CD19 B cells. TCRalphabeta/CD19-depleted allogeneic hematopoietic cell grafts were given to the transplant recipients, all of whom were children. Library preparation was by PCR. This sample was sequenced with an Illumina HiSeq 2500. Molecular barcoding was employed in the preparation of TCR libraries, with unique molecular identifiers being used to normalize TCRbeta repertoire quantification. Starting from the raw public reads, TCRdb applied fastp trimming at Q25, assembled clones with MiXCR and retained in-frame beta chains. Each entry is one CDR3 protein sequence, shown with its most common DNA and genes. A total of 700,000 or so distinct CDR3 sequences appear in this sample, about 12% of them only once. The ten top clones hold 0.79% of the sample.

The germline V gene (reference sequence) gives CDR1 as SEHNR and CDR2 as FQNEAQ. For this chain, trimming is 5 bases at the V end and 1 base at the J end, and the number of junction bases without a gene match is 6. There are 15 amino acids in the CDR3, from cysteine to phenylalanine inclusive. The CDR3 DNA has 45 bases and is translated from base 1. These data belong to a study of T-cell reconstitution after alpha-beta-depleted transplantation in children (dated by TCRdb to the mid-2010s). Regarding the complete study: T-cell immune reconstitution after TCRalphabeta/CD19-depleted allogeneic hematopoietic cell transplantation in children was quantitatively tracked in the study by means of TCR repertoire profiling. Paper-wide results and their limitations: In some patients, the high TCRbeta diversity seen at day 60 was put down to recipient T cells and intrathymic progenitors that had survived conditioning. Hyperexpanded clone frequencies declined over subsequent months; after one year, T-cell counts and TCRbeta diversity were mostly attributed to newly produced T cells. About two months after transplant, the apparently early recovery of alphabetaT-cell counts reportedly depended on just several hundred clones that had expanded rapidly and came from non-depleted graft cells.

The clonotype originates from a girl aged 2-10 years with congenital amegakaryocytic thrombocytopenia, due to receive a stem cell transplant. The sequences come from PBMCs, collected before TCRalphabeta/CD19-depleted stem cell transplant. The chain is made from TRBV7-9 and TRBJ2-7, with TRBD2 matching 9 junction bases. CDR3 loop: CASSDLSGGSYEQYF. The nucleotide sequence reads as follows: TGTGCCAGCAGCGACCTTAGCGGGGGATCCTACGAGCAGTACTTC.